One sample yielded the 23 T cell receptor beta chains listed below, sequenced in a study of memory CD4+ T cells and cytomegalovirus serostatus. Single viable CD3+CD4+CD8-CD45RO+ cells were sorted as the memory CD4+ T cells. Produced via immunoSEQ multiplex PCR; TCRdb's table is partial and in-frame only. The sample includes under 35,000 clones, about 78% seen only once; the top ten take approximately 0.97%. What was sequenced was memory CD4+ T cells from blood. The receptors derive from an adult in good health and CMV-seronegative.

This rearrangement joins TRBV19 to TRBJ2-1, with D possibly TRBD1 on 5 matching bases. This CDR3 region has 15 residues. V lost 3 bases and J lost 5, with 14 bases in between. Germline CDR1 reads LNHDA; CDR2 reads SQIVND (reference sequence). The CDR3 loop reads CASSISRTNNNEQFF. In nucleotides, the CDR3 is TGTGCCAGTAGTATTTCCCGGACAAACAACAATGAGCAGTTCTTC.

This chain connects TRBV12-5 to TRBJ2-7; D gene unclear. The germline CDR1 and CDR2 sequences are LGHNT and FRNRAP. V dropped 4 bases and J dropped 2 bases, with 0 bases sitting between them. This CDR3 has 10 residues. The CDR3 nucleotides read TGTGCTAGTGGTTCCTACGAGCAGTACTTC. As protein: CASGSYEQYF.

This sequence joins TRBV19 and TRBJ2-1, with D perhaps being TRBD1 or TRBD2 (5 bases each). CDR1 is LNHDA and CDR2 is SQIVND in the germline V gene (reference sequence). V was clipped by 5 bases and J by 6 bases, with 8 bases between them. CDR3 length: 12 residues. CDR3 sequence: CASSPGTNEQFF. DNA of the CDR3: TGTGCCAGTAGTCCAGGGACCAATGAGCAGTTCTTC.

The genes are TRBV28 and TRBJ2-1; 11 bases fit TRBD2. This CDR3 is built from 14 residues. CDR1 and CDR2 (germline): MDHEN, SYDVKM. Trimming cost V 5 bases and J 3 bases; bases outside gene matches: 0. The DNA of the CDR3 is TGTGCCAGCAGTGGGACTAGCGGCTACAATGAGCAGTTCTTC. It specifies CASSGTSGYNEQFF. The full variable domain, its missing parts supplied by reference TRBV28 and TRBJ2-1, is DVKVTQSSRYLVKRTGEKVFLECVQDMDHENMFWYRQDPGLGLRLIYFSYDVKMKEKGDIPEGYSVSREKKERFSLILESASTNQTSMYLCASSGTSGYNEQFFGPGTRLTVL.

The chain links TRBV5-1 to TRBJ2-1, with D possibly matching TRBD1 (5 bases). There are 13 residues in the CDR3. Germline V CDR1 and CDR2: SGHRS, YFSETQ. The V and J ends lost 1 base and 10 bases respectively, with 12 bases between them. The CDR3, as DNA: TGCGCCAGCAGCTTGTTCGCCACAGGCGAGCAGTTCTTC. Translated: CASSLFATGEQFF.

This chain uses TRBV7-2 with TRBJ2-7, with 7 bases that match TRBD2. The ends lost 8 bases at V and 6 bases at J; junction bases unmatched: 10. The CDR3 has 13 residues. CDR1 SGHTA and CDR2 FQGNSA come from the germline V gene. The CDR3 protein is CASSPGRVGEQYF. Written as DNA, the CDR3 is TGTGCCAGCTCTCCAGGGAGGGTGGGCGAGCAGTACTTC.

Only a few counts were recorded for this clone. J is TRBJ1-1 and V is TRBV11-2; D is unclear. The V gene's germline CDR1 is SGHAT and CDR2 FQNNGV. Trimming took off 5 bases at V and 1 base at J, with 11 bases between the two ends. The CDR3 extends over 14 amino acids. The CDR3 here is CASSPRAANTEAFF. The CDR3 nucleotides read TGTGCCAGCAGCCCCCGAGCCGCGAACACTGAAGCTTTCTTT.

The chain combines TRBV10-1 with TRBJ2-2; D unresolved. Trimming removed 5 bases at V and 1 base at J, with 8 bases between. The CDR3 is 14 residues long. Looked up from germline, CDR1 is WNHNN and CDR2 is SYGVQD (reference sequence). CDR3 in DNA: TGCGCCAGCAGTATGGATCGGAACACCGGGGAGCTGTTTTTT. Encoded protein: CASSMDRNTGELFF.

This chain links TRBV27 with TRBJ2-7, with 9 bases matching TRBD1. Germline V lookup: CDR1 MNHEY, CDR2 SMNVEV (reference sequence). The CDR3 extends over 18 amino acids. V lost 0 bases and J lost 2; bases outside the gene matches: 11. Here the CDR3 reads CASSLSGLRQGVTYEQYF. The CDR3 nucleotides read TGTGCCAGCAGTTTATCGGGTTTGAGACAGGGGGTGACCTACGAGCAGTACTTC.

The chain uses TRBV5-1 and TRBJ2-1, with TRBD2 identical over 8 bases. The CDR3 extends over 16 amino acids. Germline-derived CDR1 and CDR2 are SGHRS and YFSETQ. The V gene end was trimmed by 0 bases and the J gene end by 6 bases; junction bases not matched to a gene: 8. The CDR3 spells CASSLGGTRFVNEQFF. The DNA of the CDR3 is TGCGCCAGCAGCTTGGGCGGGACTAGGTTTGTCAATGAGCAGTTCTTC. The full variable domain, completed using reference TRBV5-1 and TRBJ2-1, is KAGVTQTPRYLIKTRGQQVTLSCSPISGHRSVSWYQQTPGQGLQFLFEYFSETQRNKGNFPGRFSGRQFSNSRSEMNVSTLELGDSALYLCASSLGGTRFVNEQFFGPGTRLTVL.

The rearrangement uses TRBV7-2 and TRBJ1-2; 8 bases are shared with TRBD1. This CDR3 has 14 residues. Germline trimming cut 5 bases from V and 8 bases from J; bases unmatched to any gene: 10. Looked up from germline, CDR1 is SGHTA and CDR2 is FQGNSA. CDR3 residues: CASSLYSDRGGYTF. In DNA form, the CDR3 reads TGTGCCAGCAGCCTATACTCCGACAGGGGAGGCTACACCTTC.

V is TRBV28 and J is TRBJ2-1, with 10 bases aligning to TRBD2. There are 17 residues in the CDR3. V dropped 1 base and J dropped 6; count of bases not matched to a gene: 9. The V gene's germline CDR1 is MDHEN and CDR2 SYDVKM. CDR3 residues: CASSLSLGLAKINEQFF. The CDR3, as DNA: TGTGCCAGCAGTTTATCTCTGGGACTAGCGAAGATCAATGAGCAGTTCTTC.

The chain recombines TRBV6-6 with TRBJ2-5; no clear D gene. The DNA end is a closer match to TRBJ2-7, so the J assignment may be wrong. This CDR3 has 15 amino acids. CDR1 is MNHNY, CDR2 SVGAGI, per germline (reference sequence). The DNA for the CDR3 is TGTGCCAGCAGCCGACGGGCGGAAGTATCCTACGAGCAGTACTTC. This sequence encodes CASSRRAEVSYEQYF.

The chain uses TRBV11-2 and TRBJ1-4; 9 positions match TRBD1. Germline CDR1 SGHAT, CDR2 FQNNGV. CDR3 length: 17 residues. V was clipped by 4 bases and J by 5 bases; unmatched bases: 11. CDR3 sequence: CASSSLVRGTGNEKLFF. In DNA, the CDR3 is TGTGCCAGCAGCTCCCTGGTGCGGGGGACAGGGAATGAAAAACTGTTTTTT.

The V gene is TRBV6-5, the J gene TRBJ1-2; weak D call: TRBD1 (6 bases). CDR3 length equals 14 residues. The V gene lost 6 bases and the J gene lost 6 bases, with 17 bases spanning the gap. CDR1 is MNHEY and CDR2 is SVGAGI in the germline V gene. The CDR3 coding sequence is TGTGCCAGCAGATCGAAGGGGGGCCGCCATGGCTACACCTTC. Translated: CASRSKGGRHGYTF.

The chain employs TRBV5-5 and TRBJ1-1; 9 bases line up with TRBD1. Germline CDR1 reads SGHKS; CDR2 reads YYEKEE (reference sequence). CDR3 size: 15 residues. V trimming: 4 bases; J trimming: 5 bases; junction bases outside the gene matches: 9. CDR3 loop: CASSRNTGGATEAFF. The CDR3 DNA is TGTGCCAGCAGCCGTAATACAGGGGGCGCAACTGAAGCTTTCTTT.

This rearrangement joins TRBV30 to TRBJ1-1; D is undetermined. Germline V lookup: CDR1 GTSNPN, CDR2 SVGIG (reference sequence). The V end lost 4 bases, the J end lost 4 bases, and 4 bases lay between the germline ends. The CDR3 has 10 amino acids. CDR3 bases: TGTGCCTGGAAGTCCACTGAAGCTTTCTTT. It is translated as CAWKSTEAFF.

This sequence joins TRBV4-3 and TRBJ2-7; 8 bases fit TRBD1. With V trimmed by 4 bases and J by 4 bases, 6 bases remained unmatched. This CDR3 has 14 amino acids. Germline V lookup: CDR1 LGHNA, CDR2 YSLEER. The CDR3 sequence: CASSLRTGNYEQYF. In DNA, the CDR3 is TGCGCCAGCAGCCTCCGGACAGGGAATTACGAGCAGTACTTC.

The chain is built from TRBV18 and TRBJ2-2; D is tentatively TRBD1 or TRBD2 (5 bases each). The germline CDR1 and CDR2 sequences are KGHSH and LQKENI. V lost 8 bases and J 2 bases, leaving 12 bases between the germline ends. The CDR3 is made up of 14 amino acids. The CDR3 DNA reads as TGTGCCAGCAGGGACCGACTAAACACCGGGGAGCTGTTTTTT. Protein sequence: CASRDRLNTGELFF.

This clone was found a few times. The junction and the germline gene differ at one end; a read error may be behind it. The CDR3 region has the DNA TGTGCCAGCAGTGAGTTAGGACAGGGGCCGATTCTGGTGTTT. Its translation: CASSELGQGPILVF. The chain links TRBV2 to TRBJ1-3, with TRBD1 identical over 9 bases. The germline V gene encodes CDR1 SNHLY and CDR2 FYNNEI. This CDR3 comprises 14 residues.

The CDR3 bases are TGTGCCAGCTCACCAGGTCACGGCGAGCAGTACTTC. The encoded protein is CASSPGHGEQYF. J is TRBJ2-7 and V is TRBV18; D not resolved. Trimming removed 2 bases at V and 6 bases at J, with 8 bases between. The CDR3 extends over 12 amino acids. Germline V gene lookup returns CDR1 KGHSH and CDR2 LQKENI.

The chain has TRBV29-1 and TRBJ1-2; D possibly corresponds to TRBD1 (5 bases). CDR1 is SQVTM and CDR2 is ANQGSEA in the germline V gene. The CDR3 length is 13 residues. V shed 4 bases and J shed 0 bases, with 9 bases lying between them. CDR3 coding DNA: TGCAGCGTTGTAGGGGCAGCTAACTATGGCTACACCTTC. It yields the protein CSVVGAANYGYTF.

V and J are TRBV29-1 and TRBJ2-1; perhaps TRBD1 as D (6 bases). The length of the CDR3 is 13 residues. Germline V gene sequence: CDR1 SQVTM, CDR2 ANQGSEA. Trimming left V 0 bases short and J 5 bases short, with 8 bases between. CDR3: CSVEDHRDNEQFF. Written as DNA, the CDR3 is TGCAGCGTTGAAGATCACAGGGACAATGAGCAGTTCTTC.